Listed below are T cell receptor beta chains from one sample, sequenced in a study of patients and donors after allogeneic stem cell transplantation. MiXCR, applied by TCRdb to the RT-PCR reads, yields one record per CDR3 protein. The sample lists 410,000 or so distinct CDR3 sequences; roughly 16% were seen once. Sequencing used blood, either unsorted or a sorted T cell fraction (not recorded which). The receptor source for this set is a human donor who was either an allogeneic HSCT recipient or a stem cell or donor lymphocyte infusion donor (not recorded which). It is not recorded whose cells these are; they may come from a transplant donor. The CDR3 runs from the conserved cysteine through the conserved F or W. A D gene is named only where the DNA matches it firmly. Size is omitted from some rows. Given values are once, few, many or a class for expanded clones.

clone_size: NA
v_call: TRBV20-1
d_call: NA
j_call: TRBJ2-2
cdr3_nt: TGCAGTATTCCAGGGTCGACCGGGGAGCTGTTTTTT
cdr3_aa: CSIPGSTGELFF

clone_size: few
v_call: TRBV2
d_call: NA
j_call: TRBJ2-7
cdr3_nt: TGTGCCAGCACCTACTGGACGGCCTATTCCTACGAGCAGTACTTC
cdr3_aa: CASTYWTAYSYEQYF

clone_size: few
v_call: TRBV7-3
d_call: TRBD1
j_call: TRBJ2-1
cdr3_nt: TGTGCCAGCAGATCGGGACAGGGGGGCTCCTACAATGAGCAGTTCTTC
cdr3_aa: CASRSGQGGSYNEQFF

clone_size: NA
v_call: TRBV7-9
d_call: NA
j_call: TRBJ2-1
cdr3_nt: TGTGCCAGCAGCTTAGGGACTCACTCGATAAATGAGCAGTTCTTC
cdr3_aa: CASSLGTHSINEQFF

clone_size: NA
v_call: TRBV20-1
d_call: NA
j_call: TRBJ2-1
cdr3_nt: TGCAGTGTAGGGGGAGGGAGCTCCTACAATGAGCAGTTCTTC
cdr3_aa: CSVGGGSSYNEQFF

clone_size: NA
v_call: TRBV7-8
d_call: TRBD1
j_call: TRBJ2-2
cdr3_nt: TGTGCCAGCAGCCGGGGACAGAAGAACACCGGGGAGCTGTTTTTT
cdr3_aa: CASSRGQKNTGELFF

clone_size: few
v_call: TRBV7-2
d_call: TRBD1
j_call: TRBJ1-6
cdr3_nt: TGTGCCAGCAGCTTAGTAGAGAGACAGGGGCGTTCACCCCTCCACTTT
cdr3_aa: CASSLVERQGRSPLHF

clone_size: few
v_call: TRBV4-1
d_call: TRBD1
j_call: TRBJ2-7
cdr3_nt: TGCGCCAGCAGCCAGCTGGGACAGCTCCTCTACGAGCAGTACTTC
cdr3_aa: CASSQLGQLLYEQYF

clone_size: few
v_call: TRBV11-3
d_call: TRBD1
j_call: TRBJ2-7
cdr3_nt: TGTGCCAGCAGTTTGCCGGGACAGGGTAGGCACGAGCAGTACTTC
cdr3_aa: CASSLPGQGRHEQYF

clone_size: few
v_call: TRBV6-5
d_call: TRBD2
j_call: TRBJ2-1
cdr3_nt: TGTGCCAGCAGTTACTGGCCGGCTAGCGGGGTAAATGAGCAGTTCTTC
cdr3_aa: CASSYWPASGVNEQFF

clone_size: NA
v_call: TRBV2
d_call: NA
j_call: TRBJ1-4
cdr3_nt: TGTGCCAGCAGCCGCCTCAAGGAGGGGAGACTGTTTTTT
cdr3_aa: CASSRLKEGRLFF

clone_size: NA
v_call: TRBV7-9
d_call: TRBD1
j_call: TRBJ1-2
cdr3_nt: TGTGCCAGCAGCCCACCTGGGACAGGGGACATCTATGGCTACACCTTC
cdr3_aa: CASSPPGTGDIYGYTF

clone_size: NA
v_call: TRBV12-3/TRBV12-4
d_call: NA
j_call: TRBJ2-6
cdr3_nt: TGTGCCAGCACCCTGACACTCTCGGGTGGGGCCAACGTCCTGACTTTC
cdr3_aa: CASTLTLSGGANVLTF

clone_size: NA
v_call: TRBV4-1
d_call: TRBD2
j_call: TRBJ2-2
cdr3_nt: TGCGCCAGCAGCCTCCTAGCGGGAGAAGTAAACACCGGGGAGCTGTTTTTT
cdr3_aa: CASSLLAGEVNTGELFF

clone_size: few
v_call: TRBV4-3
d_call: NA
j_call: TRBJ1-2
cdr3_nt: TGCGCCAGCAGCCAAGGGACATATCCCGGGGGCTACACCTTC
cdr3_aa: CASSQGTYPGGYTF

clone_size: few
v_call: TRBV9
d_call: TRBD2
j_call: TRBJ2-7
cdr3_nt: TGTGCCAGCAGCGGGTGGCGGGAGCCCTACGAGCAGTACTTC
cdr3_aa: CASSGWREPYEQYF

clone_size: NA
v_call: TRBV18
d_call: NA
j_call: TRBJ2-5
cdr3_nt: TGTGCCAGCTCACCACTAGACAGGCAAGAGACCCAGTACTTC
cdr3_aa: CASSPLDRQETQYF

clone_size: NA
v_call: TRBV7-9
d_call: NA
j_call: TRBJ1-2
cdr3_nt: TGTGCCAGCACAGATACAACCACTAACTATGGCTACACCTTC
cdr3_aa: CASTDTTTNYGYTF

clone_size: few
v_call: TRBV10-3
d_call: TRBD1
j_call: TRBJ2-5
cdr3_nt: TGTGCCATCAATTCCGGGACAGCCCGGGAGACCCAGTACTTC
cdr3_aa: CAINSGTARETQYF

clone_size: NA
v_call: TRBV11-1
d_call: TRBD1
j_call: TRBJ2-2
cdr3_nt: TGTGCCAGCACCCGAGCGGGACAGGGAATTTCCGGGGAGCTGTTTTTT
cdr3_aa: CASTRAGQGISGELFF

clone_size: many
v_call: TRBV5-1
d_call: TRBD1
j_call: TRBJ2-3
cdr3_nt: TGCGCCAGCAGCTCCCAGGACAGGAGAGATACGCAGTATTTT
cdr3_aa: CASSSQDRRDTQYF

clone_size: many
v_call: TRBV7-2
d_call: NA
j_call: TRBJ1-5
cdr3_nt: TGTGCCAGCAGCGCCTATAGCAATCAGCCCCAGCATTTT
cdr3_aa: CASSAYSNQPQHF

clone_size: NA
v_call: TRBV6-5
d_call: NA
j_call: TRBJ2-3
cdr3_nt: TGTGCCAGCATGGGGGACACAGATACGCAGTATTTT
cdr3_aa: CASMGDTDTQYF

clone_size: few
v_call: TRBV11-3
d_call: TRBD2
j_call: TRBJ2-7
cdr3_nt: TGTGCCAGCAGCTTATCCGGGGGGGTGGCCGAGCAGTACTTC
cdr3_aa: CASSLSGGVAEQYF

clone_size: many
v_call: TRBV12-3/TRBV12-4
d_call: NA
j_call: TRBJ1-6
cdr3_nt: TGTGCCAGCAGTTTGTTTGGGGGGCTCGGTTCACCCCTCCACTTT
cdr3_aa: CASSLFGGLGSPLHF

clone_size: NA
v_call: TRBV20-1
d_call: NA
j_call: TRBJ1-6
cdr3_nt: TGCAGTGCTAGAGCATACTCCAATAATTCACCCCTCCACTTT
cdr3_aa: CSARAYSNNSPLHF

clone_size: few
v_call: TRBV27
d_call: TRBD1
j_call: TRBJ2-7
cdr3_nt: TGTGCCAGCAGTGTTGGGACAGCCTACGAGCAGTACTTC
cdr3_aa: CASSVGTAYEQYF

clone_size: NA
v_call: TRBV7-6
d_call: TRBD1
j_call: TRBJ1-1
cdr3_nt: TGTGCCAGCAGCTTACAGGGGGTATTGACTGAAGCTTTCTTT
cdr3_aa: CASSLQGVLTEAFF

clone_size: NA
v_call: TRBV29-1
d_call: TRBD1
j_call: TRBJ1-4
cdr3_nt: TGCAGCGTTGAAGAATTGGACAGGGTGGAAGATGAAAAACTGTTTTTT
cdr3_aa: CSVEELDRVEDEKLFF

clone_size: NA
v_call: TRBV11-2
d_call: TRBD2
j_call: TRBJ2-2
cdr3_nt: TGTGCCAGCAGCTTAGCTCTAGCGGGGGGGCATTCCGCCGGGGAGCTGTTTTTT
cdr3_aa: CASSLALAGGHSAGELFF

clone_size: few
v_call: TRBV12-3/TRBV12-4
d_call: NA
j_call: TRBJ1-1
cdr3_nt: TGTGCCAGCGTTCAAGATAAGAACACTGAAGCTTTCTTT
cdr3_aa: CASVQDKNTEAFF

clone_size: NA
v_call: TRBV7-8
d_call: NA
j_call: TRBJ2-1
cdr3_nt: TGTGCCAGCAGCTTAGCGGGGTTTATCACCTCGAATGAGCAGTTCTTC
cdr3_aa: CASSLAGFITSNEQFF

clone_size: few
v_call: TRBV29-1
d_call: TRBD2
j_call: TRBJ2-1
cdr3_nt: TGCAGCGGTACATCCGGGACTAGCGGGGGGACCTACTACAATGAGCAGTTCTTC
cdr3_aa: CSGTSGTSGGTYYNEQFF

clone_size: NA
v_call: TRBV2
d_call: NA
j_call: TRBJ2-1
cdr3_nt: TGTGCCAGCAGTGATCTGGGGAGCTCCTACAATGAGCAGTTCTTC
cdr3_aa: CASSDLGSSYNEQFF

clone_size: few
v_call: TRBV4-3
d_call: TRBD1
j_call: TRBJ1-4
cdr3_nt: TGCGCCAGCAGCCCTCAAGAAAGGGGGCTTTATGAAAAACTGTTTTTT
cdr3_aa: CASSPQERGLYEKLFF

clone_size: many
v_call: TRBV29-1
d_call: NA
j_call: TRBJ2-7
cdr3_nt: TGCAGCGTGGCGCCGACAGCGAATTACGAGCAGTACTTC
cdr3_aa: CSVAPTANYEQYF

clone_size: NA
v_call: TRBV15
d_call: NA
j_call: TRBJ2-7
cdr3_nt: TGTGCCACCAGCCAAACGTGGGGCGGCACCTACGAGCAGTACTTC
cdr3_aa: CATSQTWGGTYEQYF

clone_size: NA
v_call: TRBV20-1
d_call: NA
j_call: TRBJ2-3
cdr3_nt: TGCAGTGCTAGGGCCCTTACCCTCTATGATACGCAGTATTTT
cdr3_aa: CSARALTLYDTQYF

clone_size: few
v_call: TRBV7-9
d_call: TRBD2
j_call: TRBJ2-7
cdr3_nt: TGTGCCAGCAGCTTGGTTCAGCGGACTAGCGTTACCTACGAGCAGTACTTC
cdr3_aa: CASSLVQRTSVTYEQYF

clone_size: NA
v_call: TRBV2
d_call: NA
j_call: TRBJ2-5
cdr3_nt: TGTGCCAGCAGGCTACGAGGACTCCTTCGAGTGGAGACCCAGTACTTC
cdr3_aa: CASRLRGLLRVETQYF

clone_size: few
v_call: TRBV5-6
d_call: NA
j_call: TRBJ2-2
cdr3_nt: TGTGCCAGCAGCTTGGATTGGCCTGGAACGAACACCGGGGAGCTGTTTTTT
cdr3_aa: CASSLDWPGTNTGELFF

clone_size: few
v_call: TRBV16
d_call: NA
j_call: TRBJ2-1
cdr3_nt: TGTGCCAGCAGCCTGCTAGGATACAATGAGCAGTTCTTC
cdr3_aa: CASSLLGYNEQFF

clone_size: NA
v_call: TRBV20-1
d_call: NA
j_call: TRBJ1-1
cdr3_nt: TGCAGTGCTAGAGATCGATTACGGGGAGTTCCTGAAGCTTTCTTT
cdr3_aa: CSARDRLRGVPEAFF

clone_size: few
v_call: TRBV29-1
d_call: NA
j_call: TRBJ2-7
cdr3_nt: TGCAGCGTTGTCCCCCACGATTCCCCCTACGAGCAGTACTTC
cdr3_aa: CSVVPHDSPYEQYF

clone_size: NA
v_call: TRBV5-1
d_call: NA
j_call: TRBJ2-2
cdr3_nt: TGCGCCAGCGGTACCTCCCCGGCCGGGGAGCTGTTTTTT
cdr3_aa: CASGTSPAGELFF

clone_size: many
v_call: TRBV20-1
d_call: TRBD1
j_call: TRBJ1-2
cdr3_nt: TGCAGTGCTAGTGGGGACAGCCACTATGGCTACACCTTC
cdr3_aa: CSASGDSHYGYTF

clone_size: NA
v_call: TRBV12-3/TRBV12-4
d_call: TRBD1
j_call: TRBJ2-3
cdr3_nt: TGTGCCAGCAGTCTCGGGACAGGGGTTGCAGATACGCAGTATTTT
cdr3_aa: CASSLGTGVADTQYF

clone_size: once
v_call: TRBV7-6
d_call: TRBD1
j_call: TRBJ2-7
cdr3_nt: TGTGCCAGCAGCTACCGCCCCGACAGGGTCGCGAGTGGAGAGCAGTACTTC
cdr3_aa: CASSYRPDRVASGEQYF

clone_size: NA
v_call: TRBV30
d_call: NA
j_call: TRBJ2-2
cdr3_nt: TGTGCCTGGAGCTGGAACACCGGGGAGCTGTTTTTT
cdr3_aa: CAWSWNTGELFF

clone_size: few
v_call: TRBV6-5
d_call: NA
j_call: TRBJ1-4
cdr3_nt: TGTGCCAGCAGTTACACGACAAAGGAGGGGAAACTGTTTTTT
cdr3_aa: CASSYTTKEGKLFF

clone_size: many
v_call: TRBV5-1
d_call: NA
j_call: TRBJ2-2
cdr3_nt: TGCGCCAGCAGCTTGCTTAAGGGGGAGCTGTTTTTT
cdr3_aa: CASSLLKGELFF

clone_size: NA
v_call: TRBV27
d_call: NA
j_call: TRBJ2-7
cdr3_nt: TGTGCCAGCAGCCGCTGGGGGGACCTACACTACGAGCAGTACTTC
cdr3_aa: CASSRWGDLHYEQYF

clone_size: NA
v_call: TRBV27
d_call: NA
j_call: TRBJ1-2
cdr3_nt: TGTGCCAGCGGAAGGTCCAGTAACTATGGCTACACCTTC
cdr3_aa: CASGRSSNYGYTF

clone_size: NA
v_call: TRBV28
d_call: TRBD1
j_call: TRBJ1-2
cdr3_nt: TGTGCCAGCAGGAGTACAGGGGGCAACTATGGCTACACCTTC
cdr3_aa: CASRSTGGNYGYTF

clone_size: few
v_call: TRBV12-3/TRBV12-4
d_call: NA
j_call: TRBJ1-6
cdr3_nt: TGTGCCAGCAGTTACAAGCAGGTTCGCTCACCCCTCCACTTT
cdr3_aa: CASSYKQVRSPLHF